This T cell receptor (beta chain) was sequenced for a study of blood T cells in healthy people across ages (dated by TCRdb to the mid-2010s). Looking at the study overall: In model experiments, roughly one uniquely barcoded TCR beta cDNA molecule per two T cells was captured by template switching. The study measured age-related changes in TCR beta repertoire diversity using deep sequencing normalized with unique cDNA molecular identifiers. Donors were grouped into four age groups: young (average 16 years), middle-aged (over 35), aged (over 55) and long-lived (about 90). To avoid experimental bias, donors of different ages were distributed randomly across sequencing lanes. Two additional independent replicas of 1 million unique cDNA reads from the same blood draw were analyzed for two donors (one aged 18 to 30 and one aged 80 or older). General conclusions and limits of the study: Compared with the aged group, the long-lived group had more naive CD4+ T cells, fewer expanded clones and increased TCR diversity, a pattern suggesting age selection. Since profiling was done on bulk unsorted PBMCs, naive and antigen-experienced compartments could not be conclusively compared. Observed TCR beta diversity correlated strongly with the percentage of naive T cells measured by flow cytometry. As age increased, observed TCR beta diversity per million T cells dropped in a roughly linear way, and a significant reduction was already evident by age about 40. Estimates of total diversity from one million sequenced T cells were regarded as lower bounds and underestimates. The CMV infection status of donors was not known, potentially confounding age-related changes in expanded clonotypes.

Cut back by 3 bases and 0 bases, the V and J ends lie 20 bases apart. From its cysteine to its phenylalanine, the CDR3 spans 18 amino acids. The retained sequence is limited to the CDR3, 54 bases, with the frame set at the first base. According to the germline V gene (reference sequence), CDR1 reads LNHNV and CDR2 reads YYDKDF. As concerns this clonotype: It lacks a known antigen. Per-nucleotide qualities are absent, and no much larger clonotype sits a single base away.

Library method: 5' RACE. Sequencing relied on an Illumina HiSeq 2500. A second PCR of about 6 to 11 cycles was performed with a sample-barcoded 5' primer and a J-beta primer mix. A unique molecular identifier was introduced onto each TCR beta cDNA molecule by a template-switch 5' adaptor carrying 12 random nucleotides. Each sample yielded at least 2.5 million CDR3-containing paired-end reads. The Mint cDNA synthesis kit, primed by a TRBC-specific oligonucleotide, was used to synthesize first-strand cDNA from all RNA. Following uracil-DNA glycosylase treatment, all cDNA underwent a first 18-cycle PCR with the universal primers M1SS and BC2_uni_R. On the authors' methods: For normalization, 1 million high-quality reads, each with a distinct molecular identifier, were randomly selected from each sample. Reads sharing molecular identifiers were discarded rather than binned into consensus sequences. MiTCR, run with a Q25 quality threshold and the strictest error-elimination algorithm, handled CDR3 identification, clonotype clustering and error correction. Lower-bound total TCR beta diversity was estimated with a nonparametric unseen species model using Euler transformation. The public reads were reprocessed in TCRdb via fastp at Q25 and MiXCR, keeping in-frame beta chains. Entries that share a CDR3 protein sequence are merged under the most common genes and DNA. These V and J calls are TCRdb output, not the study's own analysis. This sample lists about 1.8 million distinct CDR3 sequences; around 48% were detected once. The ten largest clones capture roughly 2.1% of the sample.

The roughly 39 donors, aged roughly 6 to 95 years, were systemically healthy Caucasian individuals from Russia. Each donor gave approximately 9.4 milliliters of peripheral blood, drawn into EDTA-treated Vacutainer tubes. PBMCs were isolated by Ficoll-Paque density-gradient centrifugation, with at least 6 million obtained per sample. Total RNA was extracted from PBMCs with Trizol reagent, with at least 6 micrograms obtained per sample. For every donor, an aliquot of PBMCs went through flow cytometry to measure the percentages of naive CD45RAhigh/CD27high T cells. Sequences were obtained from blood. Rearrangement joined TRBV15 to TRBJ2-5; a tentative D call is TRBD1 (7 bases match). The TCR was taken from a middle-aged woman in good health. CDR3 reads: CATSSPYGGQRYQETQYF. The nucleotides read TGTGCCACCAGCAGTCCTTACGGGGGACAGAGGTACCAAGAGACCCAGTACTTC.